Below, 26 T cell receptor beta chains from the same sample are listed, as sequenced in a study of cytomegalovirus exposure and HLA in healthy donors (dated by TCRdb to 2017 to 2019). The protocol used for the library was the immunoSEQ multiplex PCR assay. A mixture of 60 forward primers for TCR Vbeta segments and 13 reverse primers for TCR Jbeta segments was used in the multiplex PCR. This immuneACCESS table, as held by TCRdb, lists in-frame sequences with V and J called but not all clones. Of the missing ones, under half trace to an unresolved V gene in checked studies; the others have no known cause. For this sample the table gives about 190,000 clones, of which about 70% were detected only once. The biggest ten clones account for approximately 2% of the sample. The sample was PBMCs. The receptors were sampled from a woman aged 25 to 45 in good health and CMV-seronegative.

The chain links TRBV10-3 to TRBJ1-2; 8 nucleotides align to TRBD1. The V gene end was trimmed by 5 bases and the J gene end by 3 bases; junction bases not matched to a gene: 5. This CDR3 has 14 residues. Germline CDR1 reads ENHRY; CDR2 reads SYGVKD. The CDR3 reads CAISQGTGHYGYTF. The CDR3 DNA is TGTGCCATCAGTCAAGGGACAGGCCACTATGGCTACACCTTC.

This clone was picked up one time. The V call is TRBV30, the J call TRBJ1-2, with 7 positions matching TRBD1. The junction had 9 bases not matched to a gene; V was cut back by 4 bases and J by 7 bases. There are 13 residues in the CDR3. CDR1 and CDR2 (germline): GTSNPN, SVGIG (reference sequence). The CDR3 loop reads CAWIDRAHLGYTF. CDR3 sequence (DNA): TGTGCCTGGATCGACAGGGCACACCTTGGCTACACCTTC. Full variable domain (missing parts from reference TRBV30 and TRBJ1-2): SQTIHQWPATLVQPVGSPLSLECTVEGTSNPNLYWYRQAAGRGLQLLFYSVGIGQISSEVPQNLSASRPQDRQFILSSKKLLLSDSGFYLCAWIDRAHLGYTFGSGTRLTVV.

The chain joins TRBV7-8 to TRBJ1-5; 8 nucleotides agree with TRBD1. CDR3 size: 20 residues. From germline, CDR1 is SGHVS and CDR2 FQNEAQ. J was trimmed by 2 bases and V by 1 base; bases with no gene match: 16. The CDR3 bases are TGTGCCAGCAGCTTAGTCCGGATTACCGGGACAGGTGGTGGCAATCAGCCCCAGCATTTT. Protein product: CASSLVRITGTGGGNQPQHF.

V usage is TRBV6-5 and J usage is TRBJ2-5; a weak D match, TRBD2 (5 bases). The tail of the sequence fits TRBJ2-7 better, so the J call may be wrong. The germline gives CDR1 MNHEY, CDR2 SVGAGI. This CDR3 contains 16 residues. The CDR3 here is CASSYSRADHNYEQYF. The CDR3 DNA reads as TGTGCCAGCAGTTACTCGAGGGCAGACCACAACTACGAGCAGTACTTC.

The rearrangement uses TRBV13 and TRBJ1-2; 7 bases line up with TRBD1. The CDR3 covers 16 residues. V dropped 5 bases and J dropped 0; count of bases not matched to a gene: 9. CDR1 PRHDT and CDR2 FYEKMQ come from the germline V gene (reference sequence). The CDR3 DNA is TGTGCCAGCAGCCCCGGGAGGGGGCAGGCTAACTATGGCTACACCTTC. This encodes CASSPGRGQANYGYTF.

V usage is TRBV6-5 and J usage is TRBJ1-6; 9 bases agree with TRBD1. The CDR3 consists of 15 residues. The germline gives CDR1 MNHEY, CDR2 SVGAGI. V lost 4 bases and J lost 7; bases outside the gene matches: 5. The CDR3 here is CASSSTGTGNSPLHF. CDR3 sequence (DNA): TGTGCCAGCAGTTCAACCGGGACAGGGAATTCACCCCTCCACTTT.

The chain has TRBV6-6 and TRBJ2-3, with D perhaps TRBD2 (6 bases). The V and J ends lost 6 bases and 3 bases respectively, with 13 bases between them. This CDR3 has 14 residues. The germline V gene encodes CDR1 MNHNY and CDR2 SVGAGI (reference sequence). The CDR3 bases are TGTGCCAGCAGAGGCGGGGAGGCGACAGATACGCAGTATTTT. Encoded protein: CASRGGEATDTQYF.

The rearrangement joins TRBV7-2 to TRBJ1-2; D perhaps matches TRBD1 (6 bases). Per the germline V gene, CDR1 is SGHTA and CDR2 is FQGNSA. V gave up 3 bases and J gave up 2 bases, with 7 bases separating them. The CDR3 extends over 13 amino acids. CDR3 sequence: CASSFTGNYGYTF. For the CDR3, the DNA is TGTGCCAGCAGCTTCACAGGGAACTATGGCTACACCTTC.

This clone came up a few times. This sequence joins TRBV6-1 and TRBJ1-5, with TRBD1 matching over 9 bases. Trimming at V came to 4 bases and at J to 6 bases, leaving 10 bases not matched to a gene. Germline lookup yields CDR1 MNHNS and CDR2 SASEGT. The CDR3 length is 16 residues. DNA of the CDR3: TGTGCCAGCAGTGGAACCGGGACAGGGTTTAGTCAGCCCCAGCATTTT. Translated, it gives CASSGTGTGFSQPQHF.

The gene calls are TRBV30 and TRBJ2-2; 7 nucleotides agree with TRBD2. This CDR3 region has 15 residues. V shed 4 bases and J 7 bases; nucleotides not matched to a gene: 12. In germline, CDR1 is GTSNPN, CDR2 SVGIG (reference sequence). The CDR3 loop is CAWTWGRASGGELFF. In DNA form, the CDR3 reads TGTGCCTGGACATGGGGGAGGGCCTCCGGCGGGGAGCTGTTTTTT.

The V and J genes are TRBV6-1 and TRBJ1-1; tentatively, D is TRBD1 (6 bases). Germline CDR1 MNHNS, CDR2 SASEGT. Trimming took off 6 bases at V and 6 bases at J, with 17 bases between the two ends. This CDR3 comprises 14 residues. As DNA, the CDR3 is TGTGCCAGCAGCATTAACAGGGATCGCCCTGAAGCTTTCTTT. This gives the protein CASSINRDRPEAFF.

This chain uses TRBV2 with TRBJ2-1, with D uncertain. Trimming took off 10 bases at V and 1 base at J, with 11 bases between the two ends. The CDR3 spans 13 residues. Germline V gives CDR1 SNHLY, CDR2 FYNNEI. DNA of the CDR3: TGTGCCACCCACGGTCCTTCCTACAATGAGCAGTTCTTC. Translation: CATHGPSYNEQFF.

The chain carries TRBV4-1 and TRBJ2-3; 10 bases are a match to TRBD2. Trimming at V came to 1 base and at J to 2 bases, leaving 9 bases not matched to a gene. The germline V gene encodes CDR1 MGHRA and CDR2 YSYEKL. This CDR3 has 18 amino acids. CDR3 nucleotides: TGCGCCAGCAGCCAAGTTCGTCTGAGCGGGAGGGCCACAGATACGCAGTATTTT. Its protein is CASSQVRLSGRATDTQYF.

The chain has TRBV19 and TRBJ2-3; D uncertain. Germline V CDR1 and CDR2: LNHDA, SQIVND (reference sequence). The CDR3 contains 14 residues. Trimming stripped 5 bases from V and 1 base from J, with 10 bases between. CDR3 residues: CASSGGWGTDTQYF. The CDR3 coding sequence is TGTGCCAGTAGTGGCGGCTGGGGCACAGATACGCAGTATTTT.

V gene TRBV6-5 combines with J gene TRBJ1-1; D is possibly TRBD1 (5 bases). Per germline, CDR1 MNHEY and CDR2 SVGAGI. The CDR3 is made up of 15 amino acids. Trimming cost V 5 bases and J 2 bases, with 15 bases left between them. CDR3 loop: CASSAPWGPNTEAFF. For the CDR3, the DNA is TGTGCCAGCAGTGCCCCTTGGGGCCCTAACACTGAAGCTTTCTTT.

The CDR3 protein is CASSTDSAGANVLTF. The CDR3 region has the DNA TGTGCCAGCAGCACAGACAGTGCTGGGGCCAACGTCCTGACTTTC. The rearrangement links TRBV7-9 to TRBJ2-6; TRBD1 is a possible D gene (5 bases). CDR3 size: 15 residues. V dropped 5 bases and J dropped 2 bases, with 10 bases sitting between them. From germline, CDR1 is SEHNR and CDR2 FQNEAQ (reference sequence).

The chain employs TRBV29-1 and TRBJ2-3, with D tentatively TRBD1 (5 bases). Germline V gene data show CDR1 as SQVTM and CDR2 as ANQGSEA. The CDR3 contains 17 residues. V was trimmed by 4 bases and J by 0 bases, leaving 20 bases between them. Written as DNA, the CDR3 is TGCAGCGTTGCCCGTGACAGTGCCACAGCTAGCACAGATACGCAGTATTTT. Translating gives CSVARDSATASTDTQYF.

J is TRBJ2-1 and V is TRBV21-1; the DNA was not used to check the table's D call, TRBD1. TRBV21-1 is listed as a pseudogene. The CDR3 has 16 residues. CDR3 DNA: TGTGCCAGCAGCAAAGCGGGGACAGGGAGGGTCAATGAGCAGTTCTTC. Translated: CASSKAGTGRVNEQFF.

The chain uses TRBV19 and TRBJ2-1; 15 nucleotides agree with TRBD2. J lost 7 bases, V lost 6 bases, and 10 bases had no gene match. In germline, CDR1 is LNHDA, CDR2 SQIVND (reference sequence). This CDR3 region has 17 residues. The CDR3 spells CASSRTSGRADVNEQFF. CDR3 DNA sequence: TGTGCCAGTAGCCGGACTAGCGGGAGGGCCGATGTTAATGAGCAGTTCTTC. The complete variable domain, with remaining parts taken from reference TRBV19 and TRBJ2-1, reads DGGITQSPKYLFRKEGQNVTLSCEQNLNHDAMYWYRQDPGQGLRLIYYSQIVNDFQKGDIAEGYSVSREKKESFPLTVTSAQKNPTAFYLCASSRTSGRADVNEQFFGPGTRLTVL.

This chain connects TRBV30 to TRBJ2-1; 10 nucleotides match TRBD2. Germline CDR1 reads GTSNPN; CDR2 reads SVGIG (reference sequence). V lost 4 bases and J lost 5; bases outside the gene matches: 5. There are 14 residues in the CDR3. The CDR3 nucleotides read TGTGCCTGGACGAGCGGGAGGGCCCACAATGAGCAGTTCTTC. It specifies CAWTSGRAHNEQFF.

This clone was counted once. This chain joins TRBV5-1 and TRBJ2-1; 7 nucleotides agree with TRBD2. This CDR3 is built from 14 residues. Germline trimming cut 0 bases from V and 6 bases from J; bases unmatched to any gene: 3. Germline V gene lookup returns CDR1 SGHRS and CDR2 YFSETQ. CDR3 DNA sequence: TGCGCCAGCAGCTTGGAGCTAGCGGTCAATGAGCAGTTCTTC. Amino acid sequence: CASSLELAVNEQFF.

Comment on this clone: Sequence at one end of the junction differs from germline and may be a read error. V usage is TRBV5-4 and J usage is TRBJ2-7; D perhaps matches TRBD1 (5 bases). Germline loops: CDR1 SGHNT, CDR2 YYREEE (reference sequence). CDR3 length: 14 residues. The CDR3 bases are TGTGCCAGCAGCCCCAACCAGGGCTCCTATGAGCAGTACTTC. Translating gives CASSPNQGSYEQYF.

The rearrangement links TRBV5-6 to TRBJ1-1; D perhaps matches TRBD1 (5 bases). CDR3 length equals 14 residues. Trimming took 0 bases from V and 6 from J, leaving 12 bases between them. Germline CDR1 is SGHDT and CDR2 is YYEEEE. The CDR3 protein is CASSLVTARAEAFF. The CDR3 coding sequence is TGTGCCAGCAGCTTGGTGACAGCAAGGGCTGAAGCTTTCTTT.

The CDR3 spells CASSPDRFNTEAFF. CDR3 DNA: TGTGCCAGCAGTCCAGACAGATTCAACACTGAAGCTTTCTTT. The chain uses TRBV2 and TRBJ1-1, with TRBD1 as a possible D gene (5 bases). V shed 5 bases and J shed 2 bases, with 12 bases lying between them. The V gene's germline CDR1 is SNHLY and CDR2 FYNNEI. The CDR3 length is 14 residues.

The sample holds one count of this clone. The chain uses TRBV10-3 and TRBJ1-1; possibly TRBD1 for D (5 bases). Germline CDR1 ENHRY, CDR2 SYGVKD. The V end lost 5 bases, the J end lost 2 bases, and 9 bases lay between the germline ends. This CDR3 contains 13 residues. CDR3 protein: CAISSDINTEAFF. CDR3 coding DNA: TGTGCCATCAGTTCGGACATCAACACTGAAGCTTTCTTT.

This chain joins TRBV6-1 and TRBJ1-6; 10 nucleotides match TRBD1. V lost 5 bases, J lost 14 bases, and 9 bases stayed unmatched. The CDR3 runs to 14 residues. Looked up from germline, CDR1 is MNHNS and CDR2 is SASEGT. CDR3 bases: TGTGCCAGCAGTCACCGGGACAGGGGAAAATCCCTCCACTTT. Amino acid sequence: CASSHRDRGKSLHF.